This T cell receptor (beta chain) was profiled in a study of blood T cells in healthy people across ages. General study points: Per million T cells, TCR beta diversity dropped roughly linearly as age increased. When set beside aged donors, long-lived donors presented more naive CD4+ cells and higher diversity.

Using a J-beta primer mix together with a sample-barcoded 5' primer, a second PCR was run for about 7 to 12 cycles. The template-switch adaptor was a 5' adaptor with 12 random nucleotides. It tagged each cDNA molecule. Each CDR3 protein is one row after TCRdb ran MiXCR on the 5' RACE reads. This sample yields more than 1 million distinct CDR3 sequences, of which roughly 45% are seen a single time; approximately 20% belongs to the top ten. This CDR3 region has 14 residues. The germline gives CDR1 SGHAT, CDR2 FQNNGV. As regards this clonotype: Its antigen is not identified. A read error may account for a junction end that differs from germline.

No fewer than 5.5 micrograms of total RNA were isolated from every sample. This chain connects TRBV11-2 to TRBJ2-7; 9 bases match TRBD1. This TCR was sampled from a woman aged 55-70 years in good health. The sequenced material came from blood. The CDR3 region is CAGSLDRQGGEQYF. CDR3 sequence (DNA): TGTGCCGGCAGCTTAGATAGACAGGGGGGCGAGCAGTACTTC.